Listed here are 8 T cell receptor beta chains from one sample, sequenced in a study of CD8+ T cells in alopecia areata. Once RNA had been extracted, it was reverse transcribed into cDNA to act as the sequencing template. TCRdb's table, derived via immunoSEQ multiplex PCR, lists solely in-frame clones and lacks some. The sample records more than 95,000 clones, roughly two fifths being singletons. The sequenced sample consisted of CD4+ T cells sorted from blood. Source of these receptors: a human donor with alopecia areata.

This chain links TRBV7-2 with TRBJ1-1; D gene uncertain. Germline CDR1 SGHTA, CDR2 FQGNSA. The CDR3 loop spans 13 amino acids. Trimming took 3 bases from V and 1 from J, leaving 6 bases between them. The CDR3 DNA reads TGTGCCAGCAGCTTGACGACGAACACTGAAGCTTTCTTT. Translating it yields CASSLTTNTEAFF.

The genes are TRBV5-1 and TRBJ2-2; 8 bases fit TRBD2. The CDR3 covers 16 residues. Germline V gene data show CDR1 as SGHRS and CDR2 as YFSETQ. Trimming removed 0 bases from V and 2 bases from J; junction bases left unmatched: 3. The CDR3 nucleotides read TGCGCCAGCAGCTTGGTACTAGCGGAAAACACCGGGGAGCTGTTTTTT. Translation gives CASSLVLAENTGELFF.

A few counts support this clone. The chain has TRBV7-2 and TRBJ2-5, with D unresolved. CDR1 and CDR2 (germline): SGHTA, FQGNSA. The CDR3 sequence is 12 residues long. The V and J ends lost 1 base and 4 bases respectively, with 4 bases between them. Here the CDR3 reads CASSLVIETQYF. CDR3 in DNA: TGTGCCAGCAGCTTAGTGATAGAGACCCAGTACTTC.

The chain uses TRBV27 and TRBJ2-3; 7 nucleotides agree with TRBD1. The CDR3 is 14 residues long. V was pared by 4 bases and J by 3 bases, with 4 bases of the junction left unmatched. Germline V gene lookup returns CDR1 MNHEY and CDR2 SMNVEV (reference sequence). CDR3 loop: CASSSRQGTDTQYF. The DNA for the CDR3 is TGTGCCAGCAGTTCCAGACAGGGTACAGATACGCAGTATTTT.

This clone has more than one count but fewer than ten. This chain links TRBV19 with TRBJ2-6; the D gene could be TRBD1 or TRBD2 (5 bases each). The CDR3 runs to 15 residues. The V end was cut by 3 bases, the J end by 2 bases, with 8 bases between. Germline V CDR1 and CDR2: LNHDA, SQIVND (reference sequence). The CDR3 loop reads CASSIGATGANVLTF. As DNA, the CDR3 is TGTGCCAGTAGTATCGGGGCTACTGGGGCCAACGTCCTGACTTTC.

This clone has more than one count but fewer than ten. The chain employs TRBV30 and TRBJ2-1; D gene ambiguous. Germline-derived CDR1 and CDR2 are GTSNPN and SVGIG (reference sequence). The CDR3 has 15 amino acids. The germline V and J ends were trimmed by 8 bases and 2 bases, with 19 bases remaining between them. This CDR3 is CARMSRRTTYNEQFF. In DNA, the CDR3 is TGTGCCCGCATGTCACGGAGAACCACCTACAATGAGCAGTTCTTC.

V gene TRBV7-9 combines with J gene TRBJ1-1; perhaps TRBD1 as D (5 bases). V shed 1 base and J shed 1 base, with 19 bases lying between them. Germline V gives CDR1 SEHNR, CDR2 FQNEAQ (reference sequence). CDR3 length: 18 amino acids. The CDR3 protein is CASSLGTGGLRANTEAFF. The CDR3 bases are TGTGCCAGCAGCTTAGGAACTGGGGGATTGAGGGCGAACACTGAAGCTTTCTTT.

This clone was observed a few times. The rearrangement links TRBV7-6 to TRBJ2-2; D is unclear. This CDR3 is 14 amino acids long. V was cut by 6 bases and J by 5 bases, with 13 bases left in between. CDR1 SGHVS and CDR2 FNYEAQ come from the germline V gene. The CDR3 region is CASRLNLGTGELFF. In DNA form, the CDR3 reads TGTGCCAGCAGACTGAATTTAGGAACCGGGGAGCTGTTTTTT.